This T cell receptor beta chain came from a study of monozygotic twins with inflammatory bowel disease. The CDR3 is made up of 14 amino acids. Germline V gene data show CDR1 as MNHNS and CDR2 as SASEGT. After re-calling the 5' RACE reads, TCRdb lists one entry per CDR3 protein, DNA absent. The table lists 200,000 to 250,000 distinct CDR3 sequences. This TCR came from a human donor with ulcerative colitis or Crohn's disease, or a healthy co-twin of an affected twin (not recorded which). Input material: blood. The chain has TRBV6-1 and TRBJ2-1; TCRdb designates TRBD1, a call that cannot be tested without DNA. The CDR3 is CASSPGSTGNEQFF.